The subject of this entry is one T cell receptor beta chain. From blood CD8+ and CD4+ T cells, TCR beta sequences were generated. Healthy donors constituted the control group, matched for age and sex. These data belong to a study of CD8 T cells in Susac syndrome. With random hexamers, roughly 0.5 to 1 ug RNA was reverse transcribed. TCR beta CDR3 was amplified by immunoSEQ multiplex PCR. This amplification extended across 54 Vbeta and 13 Jbeta segments. TCRdb reanalysed the immunoSEQ multiplex PCR reads using MiXCR and keeps one entry per CDR3 protein. The sample includes 150,000 to 200,000 distinct CDR3 sequences, around 94% of them seen just once. The TCR comes from a human donor in good health. Sequenced material: CD4+ T cells from PBMCs.

The DNA for the CDR3 is TGTGCCAGCAGTTTAGCCACTTCGGGGGGAAGAGCTTTCTTT. Translated, it gives CASSLATSGGRAFF. This chain uses TRBV12-3 or TRBV12-4 with TRBJ1-1, with a weak D call TRBD1 (5 bases). V lost 0 bases, J lost 10 bases, and 15 bases lay in between. CDR3 size: 14 residues.